Presented here are 23 T cell receptor beta chains from one specimen sequenced in a study of T cell clonality in common variable immunodeficiency. The data were produced by immunoSEQ multiplex PCR, yet TCRdb's version contains in-frame clones alone and is incomplete. This table holds about 47,000 clones with no singletons; the top ten claim approximately 0.68%. Sequenced: peripheral blood mononuclear cells. The receptors originated from a person between 18 and 75 years old in good health.

Ten or more counts support this clone. The CDR3 end falls 3 residues outside the read, so it is completed with the germline J gene. This chain joins TRBV6-2 or TRBV6-3 and TRBJ1-3, with a weak D call TRBD1 (6 bases). Germline CDR1 reads MNHEY; CDR2 reads SVGEGT. CDR3 length: 15 residues. Between the trimmed V and J ends, which lost 2 bases and 2 bases, there was a span of 10 bases. The sequenced part of the CDR3 DNA is TGTGCCAGCAGTTACGCGGGGGCGGCTGGAAACACC. Translation: CASSYAGAAGNT. The full-length CDR3 reads as CASSYAGAAGNTIYF.

In its sample, this clone was seen many times. The part of the CDR3 DNA that was read is TGTGCCAGCAGCTCCCTGGGAGCGGGGTACAATGAG. Its translation is CASSSLGAGYNE. The full CDR3 protein is CASSSLGAGYNEQFF. The rearrangement links TRBV7-3 to TRBJ2-1; 7 bases are a match to TRBD2. From the germline J gene comes the end of the CDR3, since the read stops 3 residues before it. Germline V gives CDR1 SGHTA, CDR2 FQGTGA. V shed 4 bases and J 4 bases; nucleotides not matched to a gene: 7. This CDR3 region has 15 residues.

The sample holds many counts of this clone. The read comes to an end 3 residues before the CDR3 does, leaving the germline J gene to fill in the end. This chain uses TRBV9 with TRBJ2-5, with 14 bases matching TRBD2. The CDR3 runs to 17 residues. CDR1 and CDR2 from the germline V gene are SGDLS and YYNGEE. The V and J ends lost 4 bases and 2 bases, in that order; junction bases with no gene match: 7. CDR3: CASSKGTSGSGQETQYF. The CDR3 bases that were read are TGTGCCAGCAGCAAGGGGACTAGCGGGAGTGGTCAAGAGACC.

This clone occurred many times. The CDR3 end is not reached by the read, which stops 3 residues before it; the germline J gene fills it in. The chain links TRBV4-2 to TRBJ2-1; D might be TRBD2 (5 bases). The V gene's germline CDR1 is LGHNA and CDR2 YNFKEQ. The V end was cut by 1 base, the J end by 0 bases, with 13 bases between. CDR3 length equals 17 residues. CDR3 DNA, as far as it was read: TGTGCCAGCAGCCAAGTCCTTGCTAGCAGCTCCTACAATGAG. Its protein is CASSQVLASSSYNE. The CDR3 in its entirety is CASSQVLASSSYNEQFF.

There are a few counts of this clone. This likely stems from a read error, as it lies one base from a far larger clone. From the germline J gene comes the end of the CDR3, since the read stops 3 residues before it. The V and J genes are TRBV18 and TRBJ2-1, with TRBD2 matching over 7 bases. The CDR3 is made up of 14 amino acids. J lost 4 bases, V lost 8 bases, and 8 bases had no gene match. CDR1 KGHSH and CDR2 LQKENI come from the germline V gene. CDR3 region: CASPQRESYNEQFF. The covered CDR3 bases are TGTGCCAGCCCCCAGCGGGAATCGTACAATGAG.

This clone was seen only a few times. The read ends 3 residues early relative to the CDR3; the germline J gene fills the gap. The V call is TRBV30, the J call TRBJ1-4; maybe TRBD1 (5 bases). V lost 3 bases and J lost 2, with 13 bases in between. Germline-derived CDR1 and CDR2 are GTSNPN and SVGIG (reference sequence). There are 15 residues in the CDR3. CDR3 DNA (partial): TGTGCCTGGAGGGTTAGGGGAGGGACTAATGAAAAA. It is translated as CAWRVRGGTNEK. The entire CDR3 protein is CAWRVRGGTNEKLFF.

At least ten counts were recorded for this clone. The read gets to within 3 residues of the CDR3 end, and the germline J gene fills in the rest. The rearrangement uses TRBV7-2 and TRBJ2-3; tentatively, D is TRBD2 (6 bases). Germline V gives CDR1 SGHTA, CDR2 FQGNSA. The CDR3 contains 14 residues. Partial CDR3 DNA: TGTGCCAGCAGCCCCCGGGCGGGGCAGATAACG. This codes for CASSPRAGQIT. The whole CDR3 reads CASSPRAGQITQYF.

For this clone: Sequencing ends 3 residues short of the CDR3 end; the germline J gene provides the rest. V and J are TRBV7-6 and TRBJ1-1; D not resolved. V lost 5 bases to trimming and J lost 3 bases, with 16 bases between them. From germline, CDR1 is SGHVS and CDR2 FNYEAQ. The CDR3 sequence is 15 residues long. Here the CDR3 reads CASSPHEEADTEAFF. The CDR3 bases that were read are TGTGCCAGCAGCCCACACGAGGAGGCGGACACTGAA.

This clone was seen many times. The read falls 3 residues short of the CDR3 end, and the missing part is taken from the germline J gene. The rearrangement uses TRBV7-9 and TRBJ2-7; D is ambiguous. CDR1 and CDR2 (germline): SEHNR, FQNEAQ (reference sequence). V shed 8 bases and J shed 5 bases, with 10 bases lying between them. The CDR3 runs to 11 residues. The sequenced CDR3 bases are TGTGCCAGCCAAAAGGCGGACGAG. Encoded protein: CASQKADE. The whole CDR3 sequence is CASQKADEQYF.

This clone was observed many times. Read coverage stops 3 residues before the CDR3 terminus; the germline J gene supplies the remainder. The V call is TRBV19, the J call TRBJ1-5; TRBD1 might be the D (5 bases). The CDR3 sequence is 15 residues long. With 3 bases removed from V and 5 bases from J, the gap between germline ends came to 14 bases. CDR1 is LNHDA and CDR2 is SQIVND in the germline V gene (reference sequence). The CDR3 loop is CASSIAGFVYQPQHF. The part of the CDR3 DNA that was read is TGTGCCAGTAGTATCGCAGGGTTCGTCTATCAGCCC. Variable domain in full (rest from reference TRBV19 and TRBJ1-5): DGGITQSPKYLFRKEGQNVTLSCEQNLNHDAMYWYRQDPGQGLRLIYYSQIVNDFQKGDIAEGYSVSREKKESFPLTVTSAQKNPTAFYLCASSIAGFVYQPQHFGDGTRLSIL.

This clone came up many times. The CDR3 bases that were read are TGTGCCAGCAGCGCAGAAACAGGGATCGGGGAG. Translating it yields CASSAETGIGE. The CDR3 in full is CASSAETGIGELFF. This chain links TRBV7-3 with TRBJ2-2; D is perhaps TRBD1 (6 bases). The CDR3 is cut off 3 residues early in the read; its end comes from the germline J gene. The V and J ends lost 5 bases and 7 bases respectively, with 14 bases between them. This CDR3 comprises 14 residues. Germline CDR1 and CDR2: SGHTA and FQGTGA.

In its sample, this clone was seen many times. The observed sequence ends 3 residues before the CDR3 terminus, with the missing tail filled in from the germline J gene. This rearrangement joins TRBV5-1 to TRBJ2-5; the match to TRBD1 covers 7 bases. The V gene end was trimmed by 4 bases and the J gene end by 1 base; junction bases not matched to a gene: 4. Germline V lookup: CDR1 SGHRS, CDR2 YFSETQ. The CDR3 spans 14 residues. Partial CDR3 DNA: TGCGCCAGCAGCAGCGGACAGGTCCAAGAGACC. Translation gives CASSSGQVQET. The CDR3 reads in full as CASSSGQVQETQYF.

The sample holds many counts of this clone. The read ends 3 residues early relative to the CDR3; the germline J gene fills the gap. V gene TRBV19 combines with J gene TRBJ2-2; TRBD1 aligns across 9 bases. The CDR3 has 14 amino acids. Trimming took 5 bases from V and 4 from J; bases not matched to a gene: 2. Germline V gives CDR1 LNHDA, CDR2 SQIVND (reference sequence). Incomplete CDR3 DNA: TGTGCCAGTAGTTGGACAGGGGTCACCGGGGAG. This codes for CASSWTGVTGE. The full-length CDR3 reads as CASSWTGVTGELFF.

This clone was observed many times. The read comes to an end 3 residues before the CDR3 does, leaving the germline J gene to fill in the end. The chain recombines TRBV7-6 with TRBJ1-4; 11 bases align to TRBD1. V shed 5 bases, J shed 7 bases, and the junction held 6 bases outside the gene matches. Germline loops: CDR1 SGHVS, CDR2 FNYEAQ. The CDR3 runs to 15 residues. CDR3 DNA, as far as it was read: TGTGCCAGCAGCATAACCGGGACAGGGGGTGAAAAA. Protein: CASSITGTGGEK. The complete CDR3 sequence is CASSITGTGGEKLFF.

The table lists this clone with many counts. With the read ending 3 residues before the CDR3 end, the germline J gene is used to fill in that end. The chain links TRBV5-1 to TRBJ2-3; 13 nucleotides line up with TRBD2. The CDR3 is 17 amino acids. Trimming removed 4 bases from V and 0 bases from J; junction bases left unmatched: 5. The germline V gene encodes CDR1 SGHRS and CDR2 YFSETQ. The covered CDR3 bases are TGCGCCAGCAGCCACGGGACTAGCGGGAAAAGCACAGATACG. It yields the protein CASSHGTSGKSTDT. The whole CDR3 sequence is CASSHGTSGKSTDTQYF. The full variable domain, rest sourced from reference TRBV5-1 and TRBJ2-3, is KAGVTQTPRYLIKTRGQQVTLSCSPISGHRSVSWYQQTPGQGLQFLFEYFSETQRNKGNFPGRFSGRQFSNSRSEMNVSTLELGDSALYLCASSHGTSGKSTDTQYFGPGTRLTVL.

This clone was counted many times. The read ends 3 residues shy of where the CDR3 ends; the end is completed using the germline J gene. This rearrangement joins TRBV5-6 to TRBJ2-1, with a tentative D call TRBD2 (6 bases). The CDR3 spans 15 residues. The V gene's germline CDR1 is SGHDT and CDR2 YYEEEE. V lost 3 bases, J lost 8 bases, and 18 bases lay in between. CDR3 DNA, as far as it was read: TGTGCCAGCAGCTCCGGGACTCTCCCTAGGGATGAG. Translated, it gives CASSSGTLPRDE. The CDR3, in full, reads CASSSGTLPRDEQFF.

This clone came up many times. CDR3: CASSPGASGRPSYEQYF. Incomplete CDR3 DNA: TGTGCCAGCTCACCAGGGGCTAGCGGGAGGCCCTCCTACGAG. This chain uses TRBV18 with TRBJ2-7; 11 positions agree with TRBD2. The CDR3 extends 3 residues past the end of the read, so its final part is completed from the germline J gene. The CDR3 is 17 amino acids. Germline trimming cut 2 bases from V and 0 bases from J; bases unmatched to any gene: 6. Germline V gene sequence: CDR1 KGHSH, CDR2 LQKENI.

In its sample, this clone was seen many times. Read data end 3 residues before the CDR3 end; the end is taken from the germline J gene. V is TRBV28 and J is TRBJ1-2; 7 bases are a match to TRBD1. Germline assignment: CDR1 MDHEN and CDR2 SYDVKM. The CDR3 consists of 15 residues. Trimming at V came to 4 bases and at J to 6 bases, leaving 11 bases not matched to a gene. CDR3 bases read: TGTGCCAGCAGTTCCCCCCCACAGGGGAGGAATGGC. Encoded protein: CASSSPPQGRNG. The full CDR3 is CASSSPPQGRNGYTF.

The table lists this clone with many counts. The missing CDR3 end, 3 residues past where the read stops, is filled in from the germline J gene. V and J are TRBV7-9 and TRBJ1-1; TRBD1 is a possible D gene (5 bases). CDR3 length: 13 amino acids. V was shortened by 1 base and J by 3 bases, with 6 bases between the two germline ends. Germline V gene sequence: CDR1 SEHNR, CDR2 FQNEAQ (reference sequence). CDR3 in amino acids: CASSLGQYTEAFF. CDR3 bases read: TGTGCCAGCAGCTTAGGACAGTACACTGAA.

This clone has a count of ten or more. The read finishes 3 residues shy of the CDR3 end, and the germline J gene is used to complete it. V is TRBV30 and J is TRBJ2-1; TRBD1 might be the D (6 bases). Germline V gene data show CDR1 as GTSNPN and CDR2 as SVGIG (reference sequence). Trimming removed 2 bases from V and 5 bases from J, with 13 bases in between. The CDR3 consists of 14 residues. The sequenced part of the CDR3 DNA is TGTGCCTGGAGTCCCGGGACAACGAACAATGAG. Translation gives CAWSPGTTNNE. The complete CDR3 protein is CAWSPGTTNNEQFF.

This clone was observed many times. The read stops 3 residues short of the end of the CDR3; the missing end is completed from the germline J gene. The rearrangement uses TRBV10-3 and TRBJ2-2; TRBD1 might be the D (5 bases). Per the germline V gene, CDR1 is ENHRY and CDR2 is SYGVKD. There are 14 residues in the CDR3. V dropped 2 bases and J dropped 5 bases, with 9 bases sitting between them. The CDR3 is CAISEPSGTGELFF. The CDR3 DNA, read in part, is TGTGCCATCAGTGAGCCTTCAGGGACCGGGGAG.

Ten or more counts support this clone. Sequencing ends 3 residues short of the CDR3 end; the germline J gene provides the rest. The rearrangement uses TRBV4-1 and TRBJ1-5; D is uncertain. The CDR3 covers 13 residues. V was clipped by 1 base and J by 6 bases, with 7 bases between them. The germline CDR1 and CDR2 sequences are MGHRA and YSYEKL. CDR3: CASSQVIGQPQHF. Incomplete CDR3 DNA: TGCGCCAGCAGCCAAGTAATCGGTCAGCCC.

This clone was seen many times. The read ends 3 residues early relative to the CDR3; the germline J gene fills the gap. The chain combines TRBV11-2 with TRBJ2-3; D remains unclear. Looked up from germline, CDR1 is SGHAT and CDR2 is FQNNGV. The germline V and J ends were trimmed by 2 bases and 0 bases, with 9 bases remaining between them. The CDR3 loop spans 15 amino acids. The CDR3 bases that were read are TGTGCCAGCAGCTTACTGAGCCCCAGCACAGATACG. Protein sequence: CASSLLSPSTDT. The whole CDR3 protein is CASSLLSPSTDTQYF.